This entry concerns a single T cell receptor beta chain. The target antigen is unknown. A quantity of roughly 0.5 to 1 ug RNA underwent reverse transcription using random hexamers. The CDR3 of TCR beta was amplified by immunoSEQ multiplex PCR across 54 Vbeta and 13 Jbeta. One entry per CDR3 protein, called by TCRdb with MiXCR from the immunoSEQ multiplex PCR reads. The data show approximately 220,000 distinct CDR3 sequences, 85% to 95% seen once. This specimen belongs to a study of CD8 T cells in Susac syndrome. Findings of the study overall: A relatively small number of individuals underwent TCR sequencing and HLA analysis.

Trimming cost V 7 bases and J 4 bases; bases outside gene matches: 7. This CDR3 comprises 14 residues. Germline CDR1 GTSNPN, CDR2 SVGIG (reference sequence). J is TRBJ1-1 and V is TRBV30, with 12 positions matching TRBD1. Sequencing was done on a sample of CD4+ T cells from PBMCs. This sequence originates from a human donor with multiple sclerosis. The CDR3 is CASSGTGGSTEAFF. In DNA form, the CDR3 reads TGTGCCTCATCCGGGACAGGGGGCAGCACTGAAGCTTTCTTT. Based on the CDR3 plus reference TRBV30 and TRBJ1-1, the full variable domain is SQTIHQWPATLVQPVGSPLSLECTVEGTSNPNLYWYRQAAGRGLQLLFYSVGIGQISSEVPQNLSASRPQDRQFILSSKKLLLSDSGFYLCASSGTGGSTEAFFGQGTRLTVV.